Each of the 28 T cell receptor beta chains below was sequenced from the same sample in a study of blood T cell repertoires in COVID-19. Generated by immunoSEQ multiplex PCR, the TCRdb table keeps only in-frame clones and is missing some. The sample lists 20,000 to 25,000 clones, approximately 92% occurring once. Sequenced material: peripheral blood. The receptors were gathered from a man aged 70-80 years with active COVID-19.

This chain links TRBV7-2 with TRBJ1-5; D remains ambiguous. V was clipped by 3 bases and J by 2 bases, with 5 bases between them. CDR3 length: 13 amino acids. CDR1 SGHTA and CDR2 FQGNSA come from the germline V gene. The CDR3 bases are TGTGCCAGCAGCTTCGGAGGCAATCAGCCCCAGCATTTT. Protein: CASSFGGNQPQHF.

The V call is TRBV2, the J call TRBJ2-3; 10 bases map to TRBD1. Germline V gene data show CDR1 as SNHLY and CDR2 as FYNNEI. J lost 1 base, V lost 5 bases, and 6 bases had no gene match. The CDR3 consists of 16 residues. The CDR3 protein is CASSRTGTGGTDTQYF. CDR3 sequence (DNA): TGTGCCAGCAGTCGCACCGGGACAGGGGGCACAGATACGCAGTATTTT. The complete variable domain, with remaining parts taken from reference TRBV2 and TRBJ2-3, reads EPEVTQTPSHQVTQMGQEVILRCVPISNHLYFYWYRQILGQKVEFLVSFYNNEISEKSEIFDDQFSVERPDGSNFTLKIRSTKLEDSAMYFCASSRTGTGGTDTQYFGPGTRLTVL.

The chain joins TRBV28 to TRBJ1-6; weak D call: TRBD1 (6 bases). Trimming removed 6 bases at V and 5 bases at J, with 20 bases between. The CDR3 runs to 17 residues. The germline gives CDR1 MDHEN, CDR2 SYDVKM. In nucleotides, the CDR3 is TGTGCCAGCAGCCCCCCGGCAGGGGCGAACGATAATTCACCCCTCCACTTT. This encodes CASSPPAGANDNSPLHF.

The chain uses TRBV7-9 and TRBJ2-1, with TRBD2 identical over 9 bases. The V segment lost 3 bases and the J segment 4 bases; nucleotides outside the gene matches: 7. The germline V gene encodes CDR1 SEHNR and CDR2 FQNEAQ (reference sequence). The CDR3 has 16 amino acids. CDR3 amino acids: CASSLGAGGWYNEQFF. The CDR3 bases are TGTGCCAGCAGCTTGGGCGCGGGAGGGTGGTACAATGAGCAGTTCTTC.

This chain links TRBV19 with TRBJ2-1; no definite D call. Per germline, CDR1 LNHDA and CDR2 SQIVND (reference sequence). V lost 9 bases and J lost 8, with 11 bases in between. The CDR3 sequence is 11 residues long. The CDR3 nucleotides read TGTGCCAGCTCAAAGACTGATGAGCAGTTCTTC. This sequence encodes CASSKTDEQFF.

This clone has a single count. This sequence joins TRBV4-2 and TRBJ1-2; D remains ambiguous. V was shortened by 3 bases and J by 5 bases, with 10 bases between the two germline ends. The CDR3 loop spans 13 amino acids. From germline, CDR1 is LGHNA and CDR2 YNFKEQ. The CDR3 bases are TGTGCCAGCAGCCAGCGGGCCGGGTATGGCTACACCTTC. Protein: CASSQRAGYGYTF.

This sequence joins TRBV2 and TRBJ2-1; a possible D gene is TRBD1 (5 bases). The CDR3 length is 13 residues. Trimming removed 4 bases at V and 9 bases at J, with 13 bases between. Germline lookup yields CDR1 SNHLY and CDR2 FYNNEI. CDR3 loop: CASSARVLGEQFF. The DNA of the CDR3 is TGTGCCAGCAGTGCCAGGGTGTTAGGTGAGCAGTTCTTC.

The CDR3 DNA reads as TGCGCCAGCAGCTTGGACAGGGCCGGGAGGGACACTGAAGCTTTCTTT. Translating it yields CASSLDRAGRDTEAFF. The chain is built from TRBV5-1 and TRBJ1-1; D may be TRBD1 (6 bases). The CDR3 extends over 16 amino acids. Deletions cut 0 bases from V and 3 bases from J, with 15 bases between. Germline V gene sequence: CDR1 SGHRS, CDR2 YFSETQ.

V and J are TRBV2 and TRBJ2-3; possibly TRBD2 for D (5 bases). Germline V gives CDR1 SNHLY, CDR2 FYNNEI. Trimming cost V 4 bases and J 2 bases, with 7 bases left between them. The CDR3 is 13 amino acids. The chain's CDR3 is CASSVDYTDTQYF. The CDR3 DNA reads TGTGCCAGCAGTGTTGACTACACAGATACGCAGTATTTT.

The CDR3 sequence is CASSYSGTGWGQYF. DNA of the CDR3: TGTGCCAGCAGTTACTCTGGGACAGGCTGGGGGCAGTACTTC. The V call is TRBV6-5, the J call TRBJ2-7, with 8 bases fitting TRBD1. This CDR3 spans 14 amino acids. Germline trimming cut 0 bases from V and 9 bases from J; bases unmatched to any gene: 7. The germline V gene has CDR1 MNHEY and CDR2 SVGAGI.

V and J are TRBV6-6 and TRBJ1-5; TRBD1 aligns across 7 bases. The V segment lost 5 bases and the J segment 3 bases; nucleotides outside the gene matches: 4. There are 14 residues in the CDR3. The V gene's germline CDR1 is MNHNY and CDR2 SVGAGI (reference sequence). CDR3 DNA: TGTGCCAGCAGTATTGACAGGGCCAATCAGCCCCAGCATTTT. It encodes CASSIDRANQPQHF.

Here the CDR3 reads CASSSPGGTEAFF. The DNA for the CDR3 is TGTGCCAGCAGCTCCCCAGGGGGTACTGAAGCTTTCTTT. This chain joins TRBV7-9 and TRBJ1-1, with TRBD1 matching 7 bases. The CDR3 has 13 residues. CDR1 is SEHNR and CDR2 is FQNEAQ in the germline V gene (reference sequence). V shed 4 bases and J 5 bases; nucleotides not matched to a gene: 4.

The chain employs TRBV28 and TRBJ1-3; the D gene is possibly TRBD1 (5 bases). Trimming stripped 3 bases from V and 3 bases from J, with 15 bases between. CDR3 length: 16 residues. Germline CDR1 is MDHEN and CDR2 is SYDVKM. CDR3: CASSLGQVVVGNTIYF. CDR3 DNA: TGTGCCAGCAGTTTGGGGCAGGTAGTCGTTGGAAACACCATATATTTT. Together with reference TRBV28 and TRBJ1-3, the CDR3 gives the full variable domain: DVKVTQSSRYLVKRTGEKVFLECVQDMDHENMFWYRQDPGLGLRLIYFSYDVKMKEKGDIPEGYSVSREKKERFSLILESASTNQTSMYLCASSLGQVVVGNTIYFGEGSWLTVV.

The rearrangement joins TRBV7-2 to TRBJ2-2, with 9 nucleotides matching TRBD1. Trimming removed 3 bases from V and 5 bases from J; junction bases left unmatched: 4. CDR1 and CDR2 (germline): SGHTA, FQGNSA. This CDR3 has 15 residues. CDR3 nucleotides: TGTGCCAGCAGCTTGTGGGACAGGGTGACCGGGGAGCTGTTTTTT. Its protein is CASSLWDRVTGELFF.

V usage is TRBV7-9 and J usage is TRBJ1-5; D ambiguous. The CDR3 contains 13 residues. The germline gives CDR1 SEHNR, CDR2 FQNEAQ (reference sequence). The germline V and J ends were trimmed by 2 bases and 5 bases, with 7 bases remaining between them. This CDR3 reads CASSLFPDQPQHF. Here the CDR3 DNA reads TGTGCCAGCAGCTTATTTCCGGATCAGCCCCAGCATTTT. Full variable domain (missing parts from reference TRBV7-9 and TRBJ1-5): DTGVSQNPRHKITKRGQNVTFRCDPISEHNRLYWYRQTLGQGPEFLTYFQNEAQLEKSRLLSDRFSAERPKGSFSTLEIQRTEQGDSAMYLCASSLFPDQPQHFGDGTRLSIL.

The chain has TRBV9 and TRBJ1-1; 7 nucleotides align to TRBD1. V was clipped by 4 bases and J by 4 bases; unmatched bases: 4. The CDR3 spans 13 residues. Germline V gene data show CDR1 as SGDLS and CDR2 as YYNGEE. The CDR3 coding sequence is TGTGCCAGCAGCTTCGGACAGGCCACTGAAGCTTTCTTT. Its protein is CASSFGQATEAFF.

The V and J genes are TRBV11-2 and TRBJ1-1, with 7 bases fitting TRBD1. V lost 2 bases and J lost 4; bases outside the gene matches: 1. CDR3 size: 13 residues. In germline, CDR1 is SGHAT, CDR2 FQNNGV. CDR3 nucleotides: TGTGCCAGCAGCTTATCAGGGGGCACTGAAGCTTTCTTT. Protein product: CASSLSGGTEAFF.

This rearrangement joins TRBV27 to TRBJ2-3, with TRBD2 matching 10 bases. The CDR3 has 14 amino acids. Germline CDR1 reads MNHEY; CDR2 reads SMNVEV (reference sequence). V lost 7 bases and J lost 6; bases outside the gene matches: 7. Written as DNA, the CDR3 is TGTGCCAGCATGGGAGCGGGGGGGCGTGATACGCAGTATTTT. This translates into CASMGAGGRDTQYF.

V gene TRBV5-1 combines with J gene TRBJ2-5; 9 nucleotides align to TRBD1. The CDR3 loop spans 15 amino acids. V was pared by 7 bases and J by 0 bases, with 7 bases of the junction left unmatched. Germline CDR1 is SGHRS and CDR2 is YFSETQ. The CDR3: CASGAGTGNQETQYF. The CDR3 DNA reads TGCGCCAGCGGGGCAGGGACAGGGAACCAAGAGACCCAGTACTTC. The full variable domain, in which reference TRBV5-1 and TRBJ2-5 provide the parts outside the CDR3, is KAGVTQTPRYLIKTRGQQVTLSCSPISGHRSVSWYQQTPGQGLQFLFEYFSETQRNKGNFPGRFSGRQFSNSRSEMNVSTLELGDSALYLCASGAGTGNQETQYFGPGTRLLVL.

The chain carries TRBV7-2 and TRBJ2-1; 8 nucleotides line up with TRBD1. The CDR3 extends over 15 amino acids. Germline assignment: CDR1 SGHTA and CDR2 FQGNSA. After removal of 5 bases from V and 4 bases from J, the junction contained 7 bases not matched to a gene. Written as DNA, the CDR3 is TGTGCCAGCAGCCTTGGGACAGGCCTTTACAATGAGCAGTTCTTC. It encodes CASSLGTGLYNEQFF. Full variable domain (outside the CDR3, taken from reference TRBV7-2 and TRBJ2-1): GAGVSQSPSNKVTEKGKDVELRCDPISGHTALYWYRQSLGQGLEFLIYFQGNSAPDKSGLPSDRFSAERTGGSVSTLTIQRTQQEDSAVYLCASSLGTGLYNEQFFGPGTRLTVL.

The chain uses TRBV5-1 and TRBJ1-4; weak D call: TRBD1 (5 bases). This CDR3 contains 14 residues. Germline CDR1 is SGHRS and CDR2 is YFSETQ. Trimming took 0 bases from V and 4 from J, leaving 7 bases between them. The CDR3 coding sequence is TGCGCCAGCAGCTTGGGACAGCTTAATGAAAAACTGTTTTTT. Protein: CASSLGQLNEKLFF.

This clone was seen a single time. The chain employs TRBV15 and TRBJ1-1, with TRBD1 identical over 8 bases. CDR1 is LNHNV and CDR2 is YYDKDF in the germline V gene (reference sequence). The CDR3 runs 12 residues. V shed 4 bases and J 6 bases; nucleotides not matched to a gene: 1. CDR3 region: CATSNRGAEAFF. The CDR3 bases are TGTGCCACCAGCAACAGGGGGGCTGAAGCTTTCTTT. Full variable domain (remainder filled in from reference TRBV15 and TRBJ1-1): DAMVIQNPRYQVTQFGKPVTLSCSQTLNHNVMYWYQQKSSQAPKLLFHYYDKDFNNEADTPDNFQSRRPNTSFCFLDIRSPGLGDTAMYLCATSNRGAEAFFGQGTRLTVV.

The V and J genes are TRBV6-4 and TRBJ1-6, with 9 bases that match TRBD1. CDR3 length: 15 amino acids. Germline assignment: CDR1 MRHNA and CDR2 SNTAGT. After removal of 6 bases from V and 7 bases from J, the junction contained 7 bases not matched to a gene. The CDR3 sequence is CASSPGTGSNSPLHF. The CDR3 coding sequence is TGTGCCAGCAGCCCTGGGACAGGGTCAAATTCACCCCTCCACTTT.

The chain uses TRBV5-1 and TRBJ2-1, with D possibly being TRBD2 (6 bases). Germline lookup yields CDR1 SGHRS and CDR2 YFSETQ. The CDR3 spans 15 residues. V was clipped by 2 bases and J by 9 bases, with 18 bases between them. The CDR3 reads CASSFTSSGGIEQFF. The CDR3 DNA reads TGCGCCAGCAGCTTCACTAGCTCCGGAGGTATTGAGCAGTTCTTC.

The V and J genes are TRBV4-2 and TRBJ2-3; weak D call: TRBD2 (6 bases). Trimming took 1 base from V and 0 from J, leaving 8 bases between them. This CDR3 is 15 amino acids long. The germline V gene encodes CDR1 LGHNA and CDR2 YNFKEQ. The CDR3 loop is CASSQAGTSTDTQYF. In DNA, the CDR3 is TGTGCCAGCAGCCAAGCAGGGACTAGCACAGATACGCAGTATTTT.

V is TRBV4-1 and J is TRBJ2-7; no definite D call. Germline V gives CDR1 MGHRA, CDR2 YSYEKL. There are 14 residues in the CDR3. V gave up 3 bases and J gave up 5 bases, with 14 bases separating them. CDR3 residues: CASSHELAEHEQYF. The CDR3 DNA sequence: TGCGCCAGCAGCCATGAATTAGCCGAACACGAGCAGTACTTC.

The chain uses TRBV9 and TRBJ1-1; D unclear. CDR3 length equals 12 residues. The V gene's germline CDR1 is SGDLS and CDR2 YYNGEE. Trimming took off 3 bases at V and 5 bases at J, with 8 bases between the two ends. CDR3 loop: CASSGQGTEAFF. CDR3 nucleotide sequence: TGTGCCAGCAGCGGACAAGGTACTGAAGCTTTCTTT.

This chain links TRBV5-6 with TRBJ2-3, with a possible D match to TRBD2 (6 bases). In germline, CDR1 is SGHDT, CDR2 YYEEEE. V gave up 3 bases and J gave up 2 bases, with 10 bases separating them. CDR3 length: 14 residues. For the CDR3, the DNA is TGTGCCAGCAGCTCGGGGACTTACACAGATACGCAGTATTTT. Protein product: CASSSGTYTDTQYF.